These T cell receptor beta chains were read from a single sample in a study of T-cell memory formation after mild COVID-19. TCRdb redid the calling of the 5' RACE reads with MiXCR, one entry per CDR3 protein. The table includes fewer than 600,000 distinct CDR3 sequences, about a fifth detected once. The sample was PBMCs or a T cell subset sorted from them (not recorded which). These receptors were taken from an adult woman who had mild COVID-19 (a few samples of this study predate the infection). Cell type and time point are not known. CDR3s include the opening cysteine and the closing phenylalanine or tryptophan. Each record gives: CDR3 DNA, CDR3 protein, J gene, D gene, V gene, clone size. D genes are given only for firm matches. Not all rows give a size; the values are once, few, many and, for expanded clones, a class.

TGTGCCAGCAGTGCTCCGGGACAGGCTATAGCCAAAAACATTCAGTACTTC CASSAPGQAIAKNIQYF TRBJ2-4 TRBD1 TRBV6-1 .
TGTGCCAGCAGCCGGGGACCCTACAATGAGCAGTTCTTC CASSRGPYNEQFF TRBJ2-1 . TRBV12-3/TRBV12-4 .
TGTGCCAGCAGTTGGGGCGGGGGTAATGAGCAGTTCTTC CASSWGGGNEQFF TRBJ2-1 TRBD2 TRBV12-3/TRBV12-4 .
TGTGCCAGCAGTTTTCGTCTTCCTAGCACTGAAGCTTTCTTT CASSFRLPSTEAFF TRBJ1-1 . TRBV27 .
TGTGCCAGCAGTTATAGCGGGGATTTTTCAGATACGCAGTATTTT CASSYSGDFSDTQYF TRBJ2-3 TRBD2 TRBV6-2/TRBV6-3 .
TGCGCCAGCCAGGTAGCGGGATTCCAAGAGACCCAGTACTTC CASQVAGFQETQYF TRBJ2-5 TRBD2 TRBV5-1 .
TGCGCCAGCAGCTTATCGGGCCGGGAGCTGTTTTTT CASSLSGRELFF TRBJ2-2 . TRBV5-1 many
TGCGCCAGCAGCTTGGCGCCGGGACAAGGACCTAACTATGGCTACACCTTC CASSLAPGQGPNYGYTF TRBJ1-2 . TRBV5-1 few
TGCGCCAGCAGCTTGGATGGCGCCGGGGCCCTCACCCAGCATTTT CASSLDGAGALTQHF TRBJ1-5 . TRBV5-1 few
TGTGCCAGCAGCCAGGAAAGACGGAGACAGATTCGCTCTGGGGCCAACGTCCTGACTTTC CASSQERRRQIRSGANVLTF TRBJ2-6 . TRBV4-2 .
TGTGCCAGCAGTTACTCATCTGGGCGGGAGCTCTACAATGAGCAGTTCTTC CASSYSSGRELYNEQFF TRBJ2-1 TRBD2 TRBV6-5 few